A single sample gave rise to the 23 T cell receptor beta chains below, sequenced in a study of blood T cell repertoires in COVID-19 (dated by TCRdb to about 2020). Library prep was done by the immunoSEQ multiplex PCR assay. TCRdb retrieved this table from immuneACCESS and kept in-frame rearrangements only. Not all clones are present; in checked studies, unresolved V genes account for under half, and no reason is known for the remainder. For this sample the table gives 110,000 to 150,000 clones, of which 78% were detected only once. The leading ten clones occupy around 6% of the sample. The sample was PBMCs or T cells enriched from blood (not recorded which). The receptor source for this set is a woman aged 45-65 years who had recovered from COVID-19.

In nucleotides, the CDR3 is TGTGCCTGGAGTGACACCACTGAAGCTTTCTTT. Its translation: CAWSDTTEAFF. The chain combines TRBV30 with TRBJ1-1; D gene uncertain. This CDR3 has 11 residues. Per germline, CDR1 GTSNPN and CDR2 SVGIG (reference sequence). Between the trimmed V and J ends, which lost 1 base and 4 bases, there was a span of 4 bases.

The V gene is TRBV7-8, the J gene TRBJ1-2, with D perhaps TRBD1 (5 bases). This CDR3 region has 16 residues. V dropped 1 base and J dropped 4 bases, with 16 bases sitting between them. The germline V gene has CDR1 SGHVS and CDR2 FQNEAQ. The CDR3 region is CASSLDRWGSSYGYTF. DNA for the CDR3: TGTGCCAGCAGCTTAGATCGGTGGGGCAGTAGCTATGGCTACACCTTC.

The V call is TRBV7-3, the J call TRBJ2-3; D gene ambiguous. This CDR3 is built from 12 residues. CDR1 is SGHTA, CDR2 FQGTGA, per germline. Trimming cost V 4 bases and J 2 bases, with 4 bases left between them. The CDR3 region has the DNA TGTGCCAGCAGCTCGTCCACAGATACGCAGTATTTT. It translates to CASSSSTDTQYF.

The chain is built from TRBV14 and TRBJ2-1; 9 nucleotides line up with TRBD2. CDR1 and CDR2 (germline): SGHDN, FVKESK. After removal of 4 bases from V and 4 bases from J, the junction contained 2 bases not matched to a gene. The CDR3 extends over 14 amino acids. The CDR3 here is CASSRLAGYNEQFF. In nucleotides, the CDR3 is TGTGCCAGCAGCCGCCTAGCGGGGTACAATGAGCAGTTCTTC.

The chain combines TRBV28 with TRBJ2-2; perhaps TRBD2 as D (6 bases). CDR1 is MDHEN, CDR2 SYDVKM, per germline. This CDR3 has 13 amino acids. V was trimmed by 7 bases and J by 1 base, leaving 7 bases between them. The DNA of the CDR3 is TGTGCCAGCATCGGGAGGAACACCGGGGAGCTGTTTTTT. Translated: CASIGRNTGELFF.

The CDR3 DNA follows: TGTGCCAGCAGCGTGGACAGAGATTATCAGCCCCAGCATTTT. Translating gives CASSVDRDYQPQHF. The chain joins TRBV28 to TRBJ1-5, with D perhaps matching TRBD1 (6 bases). The V end lost 6 bases, the J end lost 5 bases, and 14 bases lay between the germline ends. The length of the CDR3 is 14 residues. Germline V gene lookup returns CDR1 MDHEN and CDR2 SYDVKM.

This clone was seen more than once but under ten times. The V gene is TRBV3-1 (or the pseudogene TRBV3-2), the J gene TRBJ2-2; D gene uncertain. V dropped 2 bases and J dropped 2 bases, with 9 bases sitting between them. In germline, CDR1 is LGHDT, CDR2 YNNKEL (reference sequence). This CDR3 is 15 amino acids long. CDR3 DNA sequence: TGTGCCAGCAGCCAATTTGGGCAAAACACCGGGGAGCTGTTTTTT. The encoded protein is CASSQFGQNTGELFF.

The genes are TRBV6-5 and TRBJ1-1; D is unclear. Germline CDR1 is MNHEY and CDR2 is SVGAGI. This CDR3 is built from 13 residues. V gave up 8 bases and J gave up 3 bases, with 13 bases separating them. The chain's CDR3 is CASGGYWDTEAFF. CDR3 bases: TGTGCCAGCGGAGGCTACTGGGACACTGAAGCTTTCTTT.

The V gene is TRBV24-1, the J gene TRBJ1-1; D is uncertain. V was pared by 2 bases and J by 3 bases, with 6 bases between. The V gene's germline CDR1 is KGHDR and CDR2 SFDVKD. The CDR3 totals 13 residues. CDR3 nucleotide sequence: TGTGCCACCAGTGATTCCTCAGACACTGAAGCTTTCTTT. It encodes CATSDSSDTEAFF.

The chain recombines TRBV5-1 with TRBJ2-5; D not resolved. The germline V gene has CDR1 SGHRS and CDR2 YFSETQ. V gave up 2 bases and J gave up 2 bases, with 7 bases separating them. The CDR3 spans 13 residues. The DNA for the CDR3 is TGCGCCAGCAGCTTCCCCCTTCAAGAGACCCAGTACTTC. Translation gives CASSFPLQETQYF.

The V gene is TRBV27, the J gene TRBJ2-3; D is possibly TRBD2 (6 bases). The CDR3 loop spans 16 amino acids. Per germline, CDR1 MNHEY and CDR2 SMNVEV (reference sequence). With 5 bases removed from V and 0 bases from J, the gap between germline ends came to 15 bases. CDR3 bases: TGTGCCAGCAGTCCCGGGGACTTATCTAGCACAGATACGCAGTATTTT. Its translation: CASSPGDLSSTDTQYF.

The rearrangement links TRBV15 to TRBJ2-1; perhaps TRBD2 as D (6 bases). With 2 bases removed from V and 4 bases from J, the gap between germline ends came to 15 bases. The CDR3 spans 16 residues. Germline loops: CDR1 LNHNV, CDR2 YYDKDF (reference sequence). The CDR3 loop reads CATSRSRLAGYNEQFF. The CDR3 DNA reads as TGTGCCACCAGCAGAAGCCGGTTGGCGGGGTACAATGAGCAGTTCTTC.

The chain uses TRBV9 and TRBJ2-2; a weak D match, TRBD1 (6 bases). Between the trimmed V and J ends, which lost 2 bases and 5 bases, there was a span of 16 bases. CDR3 size: 16 residues. From germline, CDR1 is SGDLS and CDR2 YYNGEE. This CDR3 reads CASSVPQGIYTGELFF. CDR3 in DNA: TGTGCCAGCAGCGTTCCCCAGGGGATCTATACCGGGGAGCTGTTTTTT.

This clone was seen ten or more times. The rearrangement links TRBV7-6 to TRBJ1-1, with D tentatively TRBD1 (6 bases). Looked up from germline, CDR1 is SGHVS and CDR2 is FNYEAQ. V lost 0 bases to trimming and J lost 5 bases, with 13 bases between them. The CDR3 loop spans 15 amino acids. CDR3 residues: CASSLASQGSTEAFF. CDR3 DNA sequence: TGTGCCAGCAGCTTAGCTTCACAGGGATCTACTGAAGCTTTCTTT.

V is TRBV27 and J is TRBJ2-5; 7 positions agree with TRBD1. The CDR3 has 13 residues. The germline V gene encodes CDR1 MNHEY and CDR2 SMNVEV (reference sequence). Germline trimming cut 5 bases from V and 8 bases from J; bases unmatched to any gene: 8. CDR3 residues: CASSGTAGGTQYF. CDR3 DNA: TGTGCCAGCAGTGGGACAGCCGGAGGAACCCAGTACTTC.

V usage is TRBV28 and J usage is TRBJ2-6, with a possible D match to TRBD2 (5 bases). The V gene lost 4 bases and the J gene lost 1 base, with 11 bases spanning the gap. This CDR3 comprises 16 residues. The V gene's germline CDR1 is MDHEN and CDR2 SYDVKM. CDR3 DNA: TGTGCCAGCAGTTCGGCGGACTTGTCTGGGGCCAACGTCCTGACTTTC. It codes for CASSSADLSGANVLTF.

In this sample, this clone turned up once. This chain joins TRBV18 and TRBJ1-1; perhaps TRBD1 as D (5 bases). V lost 0 bases to trimming and J lost 5 bases, with 10 bases between them. The CDR3 is made up of 14 amino acids. Germline V gene lookup returns CDR1 KGHSH and CDR2 LQKENI. The CDR3 nucleotides read TGTGCCAGCTCACCACCAGGCAGGGCTACTGAAGCTTTCTTT. It specifies CASSPPGRATEAFF. The whole variable domain, filled in from reference TRBV18 and TRBJ1-1, reads NAGVMQNPRHLVRRRGQEARLRCSPMKGHSHVYWYRQLPEEGLKFMVYLQKENIIDESGMPKERFSAEFPKEGPSILRIQQVVRGDSAAYFCASSPPGRATEAFFGQGTRLTVV.

The rearrangement joins TRBV3-1 (or the pseudogene TRBV3-2) to TRBJ2-5; no clear D. Trimming took 4 bases from V and 5 from J, leaving 11 bases between them. CDR3 length: 13 residues. Germline V gene sequence: CDR1 LGHDT, CDR2 YNNKEL (reference sequence). The CDR3, as DNA: TGTGCCAGCAGCCGAGAAGTAGTGGAGACCCAGTACTTC. Its protein is CASSREVVETQYF.

The CDR3 DNA reads as TGTGCCAGCAGCCGGAGGGCAGGGAGTAGCACAGATACGCAGTATTTT. Residues: CASSRRAGSSTDTQYF. The chain has TRBV7-3 and TRBJ2-3; possible D gene TRBD2, 6 bases. Trimming stripped 5 bases from V and 0 bases from J, with 15 bases between. The germline CDR1 and CDR2 sequences are SGHTA and FQGTGA. This CDR3 has 16 residues.

The chain uses TRBV6-4 and TRBJ1-4; D is perhaps TRBD1 (5 bases). V was trimmed by 3 bases and J by 6 bases, leaving 14 bases between them. CDR1 is MRHNA, CDR2 SNTAGT, per germline. This CDR3 spans 15 amino acids. CDR3 in amino acids: CASSEWGRADEKLFF. For the CDR3, the DNA is TGTGCCAGCAGTGAATGGGGCAGGGCGGATGAAAAACTGTTTTTT.

This clone was seen more than once but under ten times. V is TRBV4-1 and J is TRBJ1-5; the match to TRBD1 covers 9 bases. In germline, CDR1 is MGHRA, CDR2 YSYEKL. The V and J ends lost 7 bases and 2 bases, in that order; junction bases with no gene match: 18. This CDR3 region has 19 residues. Here the CDR3 DNA reads TGCGCCAGCACCCCAAGAGTTCGGACAGGGGCGGGGGGCAATCAGCCCCAGCATTTT. Its translation: CASTPRVRTGAGGNQPQHF.

The chain links TRBV11-2 to TRBJ1-2, with D perhaps matching TRBD1 (5 bases). The germline gives CDR1 SGHAT, CDR2 FQNNGV. The CDR3 runs 13 residues. Trimming stripped 0 bases from V and 9 bases from J, with 11 bases between. In DNA form, the CDR3 reads TGTGCCAGCAGCTTAGACAGGGCCAGGAGCTACACCTTC. Encoded protein: CASSLDRARSYTF. The full variable domain, in which reference TRBV11-2 and TRBJ1-2 provide the parts outside the CDR3, is EAGVAQSPRYKIIEKRQSVAFWCNPISGHATLYWYQQILGQGPKLLIQFQNNGVVDDSQLPKDRFSAERLKGVDSTLKIQPAKLEDSAVYLCASSLDRARSYTFGSGTRLTVV.

The rearrangement uses TRBV27 and TRBJ2-3; 8 bases agree with TRBD2. This CDR3 has 15 amino acids. Germline values: CDR1 MNHEY, CDR2 SMNVEV (reference sequence). Losses at the gene ends were 5 bases for V and 2 bases for J; bases not matched to a gene: 6. The chain's CDR3 is CASSPLAGFTDTQYF. The CDR3 DNA follows: TGTGCCAGCAGTCCCTTAGCGGGGTTCACAGATACGCAGTATTTT.